This record concerns one TCR beta chain sequence. A much larger clone sits a single nucleotide away, making a read error possible. This record belongs to a study of Graves' ophthalmopathy and Graves' hyperthyroidism. As the template, RNA transcripts were used to amplify TCR beta CDR3 regions. An initial RT-PCR round employing HTBI primers preceded a second-round multiplex PCR. TCRdb ran MiXCR on the multiplex PCR reads and lists one entry per CDR3 protein. The data show 740,000 or so distinct CDR3 sequences, roughly 40% seen once. The CDR3 has 14 amino acids. Germline V gene sequence: CDR1 SGDLS, CDR2 YYNGEE.

The sample comprised peripheral blood. The chain employs TRBV9 and TRBJ2-5; 12 nucleotides match TRBD2. The TCR comes from an adult man with Graves' ophthalmopathy. For the CDR3, the DNA is TGTGCCGGCAGCAAGGGACTAGCGGGTCCGGCCCAGTACTTC. Amino acid sequence: CAGSKGLAGPAQYF.